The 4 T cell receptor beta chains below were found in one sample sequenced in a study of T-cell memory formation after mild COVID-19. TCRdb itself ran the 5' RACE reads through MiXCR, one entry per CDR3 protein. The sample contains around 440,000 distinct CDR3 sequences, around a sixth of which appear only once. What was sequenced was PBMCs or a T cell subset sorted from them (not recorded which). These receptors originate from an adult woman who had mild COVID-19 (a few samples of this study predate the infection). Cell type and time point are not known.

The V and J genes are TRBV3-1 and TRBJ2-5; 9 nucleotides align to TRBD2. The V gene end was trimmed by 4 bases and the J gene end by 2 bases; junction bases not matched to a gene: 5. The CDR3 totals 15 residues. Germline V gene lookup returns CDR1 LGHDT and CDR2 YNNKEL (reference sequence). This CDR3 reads CASSLTSGEQETQYF. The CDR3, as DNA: TGTGCCAGCAGCCTGACTAGCGGTGAACAAGAGACCCAGTACTTC.

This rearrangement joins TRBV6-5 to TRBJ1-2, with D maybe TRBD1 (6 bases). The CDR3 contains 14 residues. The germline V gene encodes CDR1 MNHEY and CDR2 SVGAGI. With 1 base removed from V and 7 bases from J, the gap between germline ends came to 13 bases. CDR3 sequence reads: CASSYYPGAPGYTF. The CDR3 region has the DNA TGTGCCAGCAGTTACTACCCAGGGGCCCCTGGCTACACCTTC.

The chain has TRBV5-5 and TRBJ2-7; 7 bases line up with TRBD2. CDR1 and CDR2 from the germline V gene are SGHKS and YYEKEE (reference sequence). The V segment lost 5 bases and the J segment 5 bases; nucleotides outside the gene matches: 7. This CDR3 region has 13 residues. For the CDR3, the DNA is TGTGCCAGCAGTTTCACGGCGGGGGACGAGCAGTACTTC. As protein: CASSFTAGDEQYF.

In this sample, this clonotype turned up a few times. The CDR3 here is CASSFSGQSGSGANVLTF. DNA of the CDR3: TGCGCCAGCAGCTTTTCGGGACAGTCCGGCTCTGGGGCCAACGTCCTGACTTTC. This sequence joins TRBV5-1 and TRBJ2-6, with 7 bases aligning to TRBD1. The CDR3 sequence is 18 residues long. Germline CDR1 is SGHRS and CDR2 is YFSETQ. V lost 2 bases and J lost 0; bases outside the gene matches: 8.